The entry that follows covers one T cell receptor (beta chain) sequence. As yet, its antigen is unknown. V shed 2 bases, J shed 7 bases, and the junction held 12 bases outside the gene matches. The CDR3 has 16 amino acids. Per germline, CDR1 SGDLS and CDR2 YYNGEE. Alongside a J-beta primer mix, a sample-barcoded 5' primer served in a second PCR lasting about 6 to 11 cycles. TCRdb reprocessed the 5' RACE reads with MiXCR, giving one entry per CDR3 protein. The sample has over 700,000 distinct CDR3 sequences; about 55% are singletons. The record originates from a study of blood T cells in healthy people across ages. Overall study findings and caveats: Naive and antigen-experienced cells could not be conclusively compared, given unsorted PBMCs.

Sample: blood. This clonotype was obtained from an older man in good health. The chain uses TRBV9 and TRBJ2-1; 7 bases are a match to TRBD2. The CDR3 loop is CASSVSQDILANEQFF. The CDR3 DNA reads TGTGCCAGCAGCGTGAGTCAGGACATACTAGCGAATGAGCAGTTCTTC.